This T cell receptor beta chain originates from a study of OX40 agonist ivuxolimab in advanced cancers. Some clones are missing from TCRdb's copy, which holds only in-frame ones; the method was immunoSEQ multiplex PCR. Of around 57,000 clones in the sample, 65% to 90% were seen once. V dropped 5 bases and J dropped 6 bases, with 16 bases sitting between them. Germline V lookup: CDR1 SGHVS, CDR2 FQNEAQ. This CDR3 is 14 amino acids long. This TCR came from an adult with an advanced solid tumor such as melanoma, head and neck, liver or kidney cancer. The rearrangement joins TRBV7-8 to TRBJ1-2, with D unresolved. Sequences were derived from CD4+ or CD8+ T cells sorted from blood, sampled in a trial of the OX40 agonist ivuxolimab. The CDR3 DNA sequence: TGTGCCAGCAGCCAAAGGCGAGAGAGCGATGGCTACACCTTC. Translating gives CASSQRRESDGYTF. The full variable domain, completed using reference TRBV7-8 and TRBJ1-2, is GAGVSQSPRYKVAKRGQDVALRCDPISGHVSLFWYQQALGQGPEFLTYFQNEAQLDKSGLPSDRFFAERPEGSVSTLKIQRTQQEDSAVYLCASSQRRESDGYTFGSGTRLTVV.